This TCR beta chain was identified during a study of identical twins. Study outcomes and limitations: Analyses of zero insertions could be partly confounded by invariant MAIT and iNKT cells.

Trimming took 5 bases from V and 0 from J, leaving 11 bases between them. The germline V gene has CDR1 KGHSH and CDR2 LQKENI. The CDR3 is 14 amino acids. Template switching created a universal primer site, and the cDNA included unique molecular identifiers. TCRdb independently ran MiXCR on the 5' RACE reads; one entry per CDR3 protein. Among around 20,000 distinct CDR3 sequences listed, roughly 71% were seen once. As regards this clonotype: Its matching antigen is unknown.

This chain links TRBV18 with TRBJ2-7; possible D gene TRBD1, 6 bases. The TCR sequence derives from a woman aged 18-29 years in good health. This table probably holds off-target reads from a library built for another chain. Material for sequencing was memory (CD45RO+) T cells sorted from blood. The CDR3 loop is CASSSDRNSYEQYF. The CDR3 coding sequence is TGTGCCAGCTCATCCGACAGGAACTCCTACGAGCAGTACTTC.